The entry below describes one TCR beta chain. This entry belongs to a study of shared T cell receptors in the human thymus. Profiled with immunoSEQ multiplex PCR; TCRdb holds only in-frame clones, not every one. The table has 550,000 to 800,000 clones, 80% to 90% seen once; the top ten hold around 0.01%. Trimming removed 3 bases at V and 0 bases at J, with 15 bases between. The germline gives CDR1 LNHDA, CDR2 SQIVND (reference sequence). This CDR3 has 17 amino acids. This sample also belongs to another study, concerning human thymus T cells. That paper notes: Donation came from healthy Finnish infants having corrective surgery for congenital heart defects. The thymus tissue came from resections taken during corrective heart surgery. Thymic and blood repertoires appeared to carry a bias in their V and J gene usage. A high degree of thymic repertoire overlap among unrelated individuals was reported in related research.

The chain uses TRBV19 and TRBJ2-1; no reliable D call. This receptor was identified in a girl in the first two years of life with a congenital heart defect. The sequenced material came from thymocytes. Here the CDR3 DNA reads TGTGCCAGTAGTATCTTTTCTCCACAGAGCTCCTACAATGAGCAGTTCTTC. This translates into CASSIFSPQSSYNEQFF. Using reference TRBV19 and TRBJ2-1 for the parts outside the CDR3, the full variable domain is DGGITQSPKYLFRKEGQNVTLSCEQNLNHDAMYWYRQDPGQGLRLIYYSQIVNDFQKGDIAEGYSVSREKKESFPLTVTSAQKNPTAFYLCASSIFSPQSSYNEQFFGPGTRLTVL.